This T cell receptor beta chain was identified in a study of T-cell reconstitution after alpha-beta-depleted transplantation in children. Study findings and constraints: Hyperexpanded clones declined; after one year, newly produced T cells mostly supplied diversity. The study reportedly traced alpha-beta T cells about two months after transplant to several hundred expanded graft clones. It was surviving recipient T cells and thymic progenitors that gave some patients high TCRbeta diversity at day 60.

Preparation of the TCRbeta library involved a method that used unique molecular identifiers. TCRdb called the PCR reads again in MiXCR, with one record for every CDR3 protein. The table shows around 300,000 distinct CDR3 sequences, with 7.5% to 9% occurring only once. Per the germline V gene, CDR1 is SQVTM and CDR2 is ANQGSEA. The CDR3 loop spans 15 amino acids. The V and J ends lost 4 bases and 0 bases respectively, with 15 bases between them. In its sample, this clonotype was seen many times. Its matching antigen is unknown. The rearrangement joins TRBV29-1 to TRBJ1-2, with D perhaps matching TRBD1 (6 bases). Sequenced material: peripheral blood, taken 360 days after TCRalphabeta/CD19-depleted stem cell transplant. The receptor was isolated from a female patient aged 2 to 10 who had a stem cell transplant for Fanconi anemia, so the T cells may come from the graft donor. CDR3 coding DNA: TGCAGCGTTGGAGCCGGGACACCAACTAACTATGGCTACACCTTC. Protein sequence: CSVGAGTPTNYGYTF.